This passage covers 7 T cell receptor beta chains from one sample sequenced in a study of Ad26.COV2.S vaccination and SARS-CoV-2 variants. Profiling relied on immunoSEQ multiplex PCR, and the TCRdb table lists in-frame clones only, not all of them. This table has 290,000 or so clones, around 87% appearing once. Indicated treatment: 15 to 20 received Ad26.COV2.S at low or high dose, single or two shots; about 5 received placebo; per-sample allocation not given. Material that was analyzed had been drawn on day 63 after the first vaccine or placebo injection. The source material was peripheral blood, sampled in a trial of Ad26.COV2.S vaccine versus placebo. These receptors all come from a person between 18 and 65 years old who received the Ad26.COV2.S COVID-19 vaccine or a placebo.

V and J are TRBV5-6 and TRBJ1-5, with 8 positions matching TRBD1. The ends lost 2 bases at V and 3 bases at J; junction bases unmatched: 4. CDR1 is SGHDT, CDR2 YYEEEE, per germline. CDR3 length: 15 amino acids. The CDR3 region is CASSFGQGLNQPQHF. The CDR3 DNA reads as TGTGCCAGCAGCTTTGGACAGGGCCTCAATCAGCCCCAGCATTTT.

CDR3 sequence: CASRNTEAFF. CDR3 coding DNA: TGTGCCAGCAGGAACACTGAAGCTTTCTTT. The V call is TRBV2, the J call TRBJ1-1; D is uncertain. Looked up from germline, CDR1 is SNHLY and CDR2 is FYNNEI. The CDR3 runs to 10 residues. Trimming left V 6 bases short and J 1 base short, with 0 bases between.

The CDR3 region is CASSRGRNNEQFF. The CDR3 coding sequence is TGTGCCAGCAGCAGAGGACGAAACAATGAGCAGTTCTTC. The rearrangement links TRBV7-2 to TRBJ2-1, with no clear D. Germline CDR1 is SGHTA and CDR2 is FQGNSA. V lost 5 bases, J lost 5 bases, and 10 bases lay in between. CDR3 length equals 13 residues.

CDR3 DNA sequence: TGTGCCAGCTCACCACCGACGGGAGGAGAGACCCAGTACTTC. This codes for CASSPPTGGETQYF. The V and J genes are TRBV18 and TRBJ2-5, with 7 bases lining up with TRBD2. The trim removed 0 bases at V and 4 bases at J, leaving 2 bases unmatched. The germline gives CDR1 KGHSH, CDR2 LQKENI. This CDR3 is built from 14 residues.

The rearrangement joins TRBV23-1 to TRBJ2-1; D perhaps matches TRBD1 (6 bases). TRBV23-1 has ORF status, its function being uncertain. The CDR3 contains 20 residues. Trimming took 1 base from V and 3 from J, leaving 25 bases between them. DNA of the CDR3: TGCGCCAGCAGTCAATTTAGTTGTCACAGGGACATTGAGTACTACAATGAGCAGTTCTTC. Protein product: CASSQFSCHRDIEYYNEQFF.

This clone was detected only once. The chain carries TRBV7-6 and TRBJ2-2, with D maybe TRBD1 (6 bases). CDR3 length: 15 residues. Trimming took off 5 bases at V and 4 bases at J, with 14 bases between the two ends. Germline V gene lookup returns CDR1 SGHVS and CDR2 FNYEAQ. Here the CDR3 DNA reads TGTGCCAGCAGCCTTGGACAGCAGGGCACCGGGGAGCTGTTTTTT. Translated, it gives CASSLGQQGTGELFF.

This clone was counted a single time. This sequence joins TRBV6-5 and TRBJ2-4, with TRBD1 identical over 7 bases. The junction had 6 bases not matched to a gene; V was cut back by 6 bases and J by 1 base. Per the germline V gene, CDR1 is MNHEY and CDR2 is SVGAGI. The CDR3 consists of 15 residues. CDR3 loop: CASRNRGLAKNIQYF. The CDR3 region has the DNA TGTGCCAGCAGAAACAGGGGTTTGGCCAAAAACATTCAGTACTTC.